This TCR beta chain was captured in a study of cytomegalovirus exposure and HLA in healthy donors. The study, taken as a whole, reports: Common viral pathogens seemed, in a later analysis, to connect with several of the most significant clusters. Researchers had no immune exposure information except CMV serostatus available. Within a later analysis, the majority of CMV-associated TCR beta chains appeared HLA-restricted. After further analysis at a later stage, 16,951 TCR beta sequences were associated with HLA alleles at 0.05 false discovery rate.

About this clone: Its antigen remains unknown.

The junction had 7 bases not matched to a gene; V was cut back by 0 bases and J by 7 bases. The germline V gene encodes CDR1 LGHNA and CDR2 YSLEER. The CDR3 spans 15 residues. 13 Jbeta primers and 60 Vbeta primers were used for the PCR. The assay was immunoSEQ multiplex PCR, and TCRdb's table has in-frame clones only and misses some. Here the sample table reports tens of thousands of clones. This rearrangement joins TRBV4-3 to TRBJ1-1; TRBD1 matches at 8 bases. Sequencing was done on a sample of PBMCs. The sequence derives from a female donor in good health and CMV-seropositive. The CDR3 here is CASSQDPGGQVEAFF. CDR3 DNA sequence: TGCGCCAGCAGCCAAGATCCGGGGGGACAGGTTGAAGCTTTCTTT.